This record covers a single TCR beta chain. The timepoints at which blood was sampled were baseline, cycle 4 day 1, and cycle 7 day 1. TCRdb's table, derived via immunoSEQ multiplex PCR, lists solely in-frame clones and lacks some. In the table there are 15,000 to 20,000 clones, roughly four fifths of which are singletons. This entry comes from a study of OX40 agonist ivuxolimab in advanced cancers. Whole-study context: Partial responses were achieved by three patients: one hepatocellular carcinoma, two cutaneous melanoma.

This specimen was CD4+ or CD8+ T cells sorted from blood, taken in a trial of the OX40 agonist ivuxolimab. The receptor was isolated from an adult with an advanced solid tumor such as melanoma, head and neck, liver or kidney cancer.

For the CDR3, the DNA is TGTGCCAGCAGCTTGGCGTTGGGGAATACGCAGTATTTT. As protein: CASSLALGNTQYF. J is TRBJ2-3 and V is TRBV5-5; the D is unclear. This CDR3 contains 13 residues. V was trimmed by 0 bases and J by 7 bases, leaving 9 bases between them. Germline V lookup: CDR1 SGHKS, CDR2 YYEKEE (reference sequence).